This T cell receptor (beta chain) comes out of a study of vaccination effects on CD4 cells after COVID-19. Assay used: immunoSEQ multiplex PCR; TCRdb lists only in-frame clones, some missing. Among approximately 47,000 clones listed, 76% were seen once. Findings and caveats of the study: Spike-reactive clones present post-vaccine in convalescents were predominantly new vaccine-induced clones. Clones of infection and vaccine origin contracted markedly late after vaccination. The study had few convalescent patients and no early post-infection timepoints.

This clone was counted once. The antigen remains unidentified. CD4+ T cells were isolated after roughly nine days of culture. The authors exchanged half the medium for IL-2 medium on days 3 and 7. This clonotype originated in a human donor who had a prior SARS-CoV-2 infection. The material was CD4+ T cells from PBMCs cultured without peptide, obtained before COVID-19 vaccination.

DNA for the CDR3: TGTGCCAGCAGTTTTAAGCGGGGGGGGCCGAACACCGGGGAGCTGTTTTTT. Protein product: CASSFKRGGPNTGELFF. V gene TRBV6-2 or TRBV6-3 combines with J gene TRBJ2-2, with 10 bases fitting TRBD2. The germline gives CDR1 MNHEY, CDR2 SVGEGT. J was trimmed by 0 bases and V by 4 bases; bases with no gene match: 5. The CDR3 is 17 residues long.